These 7 T cell receptor beta chains were sequenced from one sample in a study of identifying expanded T cells in peripheral blood. Only in-frame clones appear in the TCRdb table, and some are missing; sequencing was by immunoSEQ multiplex PCR. The sample shows 70,000 to 100,000 clones, more than 70% of them seen only once. The sample taken for sequencing was blood. Receptors originate from a person between 18 and 70 years old in good health.

The CDR3 DNA reads TGTGCCAGCAGCTTAGTTGGGGTTACCTACGAGCAGTACTTC. As protein: CASSLVGVTYEQYF. This sequence joins TRBV7-2 and TRBJ2-7, with D uncertain. Trimming removed 1 base from V and 2 bases from J, with 9 bases in between. The CDR3 is 14 amino acids. The germline V gene encodes CDR1 SGHTA and CDR2 FQGNSA.

The chain employs TRBV11-2 and TRBJ2-6, with unresolved D. The CDR3 length is 15 residues. Per germline, CDR1 SGHAT and CDR2 FQNNGV. With 0 bases removed from V and 4 bases from J, the gap between germline ends came to 7 bases. CDR3 in amino acids: CASSLDPAGANVLTF. For the CDR3, the DNA is TGTGCCAGCAGCTTAGATCCGGCAGGGGCCAACGTCCTGACTTTC.

This chain joins TRBV28 and TRBJ2-1; 12 bases map to TRBD2. The CDR3 totals 15 residues. Germline trimming cut 5 bases from V and 8 bases from J; bases unmatched to any gene: 7. Looked up from germline, CDR1 is MDHEN and CDR2 is SYDVKM. The CDR3 sequence is CASSATSGRIDEQFF. Written as DNA, the CDR3 is TGTGCCAGCAGTGCGACTAGCGGGAGAATCGATGAGCAGTTCTTC. The variable domain in full, with the rest retrieved from reference TRBV28 and TRBJ2-1, is DVKVTQSSRYLVKRTGEKVFLECVQDMDHENMFWYRQDPGLGLRLIYFSYDVKMKEKGDIPEGYSVSREKKERFSLILESASTNQTSMYLCASSATSGRIDEQFFGPGTRLTVL.

The J gene is TRBJ1-2, the V gene TRBV5-6; D is ambiguous. CDR1 is SGHDT, CDR2 YYEEEE, per germline. V was shortened by 1 base and J by 4 bases, with 11 bases between the two germline ends. The CDR3 runs 14 residues. The CDR3 sequence is CASSLTGGIYGYTF. The CDR3 bases are TGTGCCAGCAGCTTGACGGGAGGTATCTATGGCTACACCTTC.

The gene calls are TRBV10-2 and TRBJ2-5; TRBD2 matches 13 bases. Per the germline V gene, CDR1 is WSHSY and CDR2 is SAAADI. The CDR3 spans 16 residues. V shed 2 bases, J shed 4 bases, and the junction held 4 bases outside the gene matches. CDR3 amino acids: CASSETSGRALETQYF. The CDR3 DNA sequence: TGCGCCAGCAGTGAGACTAGCGGGAGGGCCTTAGAGACCCAGTACTTC.

The rearrangement uses TRBV7-2 and TRBJ2-7; tentatively, D is TRBD2 (6 bases). V lost 1 base and J 0 bases, leaving 10 bases between the germline ends. The CDR3 is 15 residues long. Germline V gene lookup returns CDR1 SGHTA and CDR2 FQGNSA. As DNA, the CDR3 is TGTGCCAGCAGCTTAGGGGACTTCCACTCCTACGAGCAGTACTTC. Protein: CASSLGDFHSYEQYF.

The gene calls are TRBV6-5 and TRBJ1-1; no reliable D call. CDR3 length equals 14 residues. From germline, CDR1 is MNHEY and CDR2 SVGAGI. V dropped 4 bases and J dropped 0 bases, with 9 bases sitting between them. CDR3 nucleotides: TGTGCCAGCAGTTTCGAGCGGTTGAACACTGAAGCTTTCTTT. The encoded protein is CASSFERLNTEAFF.